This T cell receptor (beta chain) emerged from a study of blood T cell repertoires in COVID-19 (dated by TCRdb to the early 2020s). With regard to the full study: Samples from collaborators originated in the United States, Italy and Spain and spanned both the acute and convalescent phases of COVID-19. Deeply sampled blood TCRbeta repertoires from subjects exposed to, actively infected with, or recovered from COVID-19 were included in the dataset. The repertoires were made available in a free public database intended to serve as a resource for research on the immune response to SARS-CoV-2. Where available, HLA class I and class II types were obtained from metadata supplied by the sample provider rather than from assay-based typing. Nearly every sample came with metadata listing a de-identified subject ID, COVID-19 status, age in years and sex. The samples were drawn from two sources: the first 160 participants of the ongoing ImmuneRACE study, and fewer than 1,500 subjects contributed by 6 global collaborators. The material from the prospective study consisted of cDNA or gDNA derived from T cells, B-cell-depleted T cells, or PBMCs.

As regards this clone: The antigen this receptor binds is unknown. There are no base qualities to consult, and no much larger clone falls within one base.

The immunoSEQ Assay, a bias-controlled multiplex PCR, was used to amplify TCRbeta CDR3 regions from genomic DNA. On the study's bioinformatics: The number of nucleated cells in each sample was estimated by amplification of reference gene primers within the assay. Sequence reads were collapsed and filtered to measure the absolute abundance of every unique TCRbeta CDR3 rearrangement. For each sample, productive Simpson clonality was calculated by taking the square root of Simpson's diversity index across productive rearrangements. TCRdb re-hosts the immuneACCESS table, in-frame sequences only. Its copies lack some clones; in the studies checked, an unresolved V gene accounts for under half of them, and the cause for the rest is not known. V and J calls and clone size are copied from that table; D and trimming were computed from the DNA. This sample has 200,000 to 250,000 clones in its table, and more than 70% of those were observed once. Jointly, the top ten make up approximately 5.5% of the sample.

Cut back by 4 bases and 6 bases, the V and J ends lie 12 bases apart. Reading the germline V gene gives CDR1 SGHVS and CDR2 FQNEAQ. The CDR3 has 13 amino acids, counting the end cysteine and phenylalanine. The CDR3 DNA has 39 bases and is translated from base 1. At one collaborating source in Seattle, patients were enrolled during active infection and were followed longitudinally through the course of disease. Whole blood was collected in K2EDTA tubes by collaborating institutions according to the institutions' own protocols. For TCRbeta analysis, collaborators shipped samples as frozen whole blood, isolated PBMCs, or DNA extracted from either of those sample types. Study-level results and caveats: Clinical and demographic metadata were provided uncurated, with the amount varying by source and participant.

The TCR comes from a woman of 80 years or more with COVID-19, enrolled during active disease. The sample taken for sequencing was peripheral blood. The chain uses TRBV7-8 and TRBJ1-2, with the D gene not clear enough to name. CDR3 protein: CASSSGLRDGYTF. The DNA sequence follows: TGTGCCAGCAGCTCAGGTCTGAGGGATGGCTACACCTTC.